This T cell receptor (beta chain) was found in a study of CD8+ T cells in alopecia areata. In the study overall: Treated patients' severity was scored by percentage of affected scalp area.

Germline CDR1 reads SEHNR; CDR2 reads FQNEAQ (reference sequence). The CDR3 extends over 13 amino acids. The ends were cut back, 5 bases at V and 7 bases at J, with 12 bases in the middle. After isolation, RNA underwent reverse transcription to generate cDNA as the sequencing template. The data were produced by immunoSEQ multiplex PCR, yet TCRdb's version contains in-frame clones alone and is incomplete. The sample holds 95,000 to 110,000 clones; 86% are singletons and the top ten take roughly 11%. Study-level results: Normal skin's resident alphabeta T cells are also sequenced in scalp samples.

To note about this clone: Its antigen is currently unknown.

Treatment described: oral pan-JAK inhibitor, 5-10 mg twice daily. Both peripheral blood and punch biopsies of lesional scalp skin were obtained from patients who had alopecia areata. The sample here was CD8+ T cells sorted from blood, taken between weeks 30 and 35, from a patient treated with tofacitinib. This rearrangement joins TRBV7-9 to TRBJ2-1, with D possibly TRBD2 on 6 matching bases. The sequence came from a human donor with alopecia areata. The CDR3 is CASSTGTSNEQFF. CDR3 bases: TGTGCCAGCAGCACCGGGACTTCGAATGAGCAGTTCTTC. Drawing the rest from reference TRBV7-9 and TRBJ2-1, the complete variable domain is DTGVSQNPRHKITKRGQNVTFRCDPISEHNRLYWYRQTLGQGPEFLTYFQNEAQLEKSRLLSDRFSAERPKGSFSTLEIQRTEQGDSAMYLCASSTGTSNEQFFGPGTRLTVL.